At least ten counts were recorded for the clone carrying this T cell receptor (beta chain). Antigen unknown. These data belong to a study of human T cells and chemical hapten exposure. At the level of the study: Patients additionally received therapeutic doses of diphenylcyclopropenone on the scalp once a week, and this continued throughout the approximately 23-week study.

The time point: pre-sensitization, week 0. As for treatment: therapeutic diphenylcyclopropenone sensitization with weekly scalp DPC. From germline, CDR1 is KGHSH and CDR2 LQKENI. The CDR3 is 13 residues long. The V gene lost 3 bases and the J gene lost 6 bases, with 9 bases spanning the gap. Study outcomes and limitations: In comparison with controls, expanded TCRs gave rise to a significantly larger number of large CDR3 similarity clusters. No alteration of TCRs above 1 in 1000 frequency was seen with DPC sensitization.

TCRdb ran MiXCR on the RACE reads and lists one entry per CDR3 protein. The sample yields 300,000 to 450,000 distinct CDR3 sequences, 4% to 6% seen once. The sample was whole blood, taken in connection with sensitization to the hapten diphenylcyclopropenone (DPC). The chain links TRBV18 to TRBJ1-3; D uncertain. This receptor was taken from a woman in her 50s with alopecia areata. Some clones in this sample may be carry-over from other donors' samples. The CDR3 spells CASSPPLVNTIYF. The CDR3 DNA reads TGTGCCAGCTCACCGCCTTTGGTAAACACCATATATTTT.